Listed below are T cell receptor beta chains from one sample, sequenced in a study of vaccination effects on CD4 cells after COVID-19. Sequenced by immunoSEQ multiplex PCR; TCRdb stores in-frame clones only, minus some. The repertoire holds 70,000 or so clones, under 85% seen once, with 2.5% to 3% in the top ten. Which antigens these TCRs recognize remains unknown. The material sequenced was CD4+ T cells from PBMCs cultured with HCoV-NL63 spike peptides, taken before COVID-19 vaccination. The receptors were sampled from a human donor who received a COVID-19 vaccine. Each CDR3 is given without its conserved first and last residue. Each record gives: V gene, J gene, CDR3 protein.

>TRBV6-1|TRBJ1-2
ASSEGAGGGYGYT
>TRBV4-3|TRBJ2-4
ASSPFGSGTKNIQY
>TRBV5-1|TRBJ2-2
ACLTDPQGGELF
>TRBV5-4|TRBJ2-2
ASSRGLPEFSTGELF
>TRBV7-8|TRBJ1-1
ASSLKLSVEAF
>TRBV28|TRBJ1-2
ASSFQGSNPFYGYT
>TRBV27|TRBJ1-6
ASWPWGRDNSPLH
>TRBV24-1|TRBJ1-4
ATSEGQGNDEKLF
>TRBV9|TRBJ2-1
ASSVVSGTRVNEQF
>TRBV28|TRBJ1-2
ASSSGISGYT
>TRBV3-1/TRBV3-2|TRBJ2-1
ASSKNAAEQF
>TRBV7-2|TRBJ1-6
ASSLPGRDRH
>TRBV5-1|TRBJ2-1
ASSLDREQF
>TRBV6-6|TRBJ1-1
ASSYSGGRAEAF
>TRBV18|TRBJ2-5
ASSPMAVRTGGRETQY
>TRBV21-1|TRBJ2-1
ASLRGSYNEQF
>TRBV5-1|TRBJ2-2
ASSLEGPNTGELF
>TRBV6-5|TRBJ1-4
ASQGGPNEKLF
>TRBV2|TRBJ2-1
ASSSLGLAGGRNEQF
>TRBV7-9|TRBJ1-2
ASSSDRAYAYT
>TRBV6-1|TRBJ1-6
ASSDRVRGDYNSPLH
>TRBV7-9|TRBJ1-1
ASAVERNTEAF
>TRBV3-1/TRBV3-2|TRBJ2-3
ASSLRGGASTDTQY
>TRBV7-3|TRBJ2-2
ASSLTWDTSNTGELF
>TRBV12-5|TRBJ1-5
ASGGTVNSNQPQH
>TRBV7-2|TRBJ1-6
ASSLGQGTYNSPLH
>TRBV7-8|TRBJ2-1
ASSFGDRGSKF